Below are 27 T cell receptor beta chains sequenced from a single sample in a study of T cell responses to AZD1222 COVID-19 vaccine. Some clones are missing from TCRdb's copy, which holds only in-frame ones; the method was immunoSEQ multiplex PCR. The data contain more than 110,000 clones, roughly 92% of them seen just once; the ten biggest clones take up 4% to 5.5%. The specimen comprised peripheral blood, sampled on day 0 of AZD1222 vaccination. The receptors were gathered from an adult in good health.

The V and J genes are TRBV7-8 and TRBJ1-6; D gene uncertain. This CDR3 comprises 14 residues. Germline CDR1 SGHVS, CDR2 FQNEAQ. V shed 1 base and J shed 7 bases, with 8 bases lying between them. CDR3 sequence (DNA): TGTGCCAGCAGCTTAGTGGAGGGAAATTCACCCCTCCACTTT. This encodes CASSLVEGNSPLHF.

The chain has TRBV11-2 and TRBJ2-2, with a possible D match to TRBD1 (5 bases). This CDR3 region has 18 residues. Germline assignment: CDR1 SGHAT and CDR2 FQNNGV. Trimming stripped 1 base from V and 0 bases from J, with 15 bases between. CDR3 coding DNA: TGTGCCAGCAGCTTAGGGGGCAGGGCCCCTTCGAACACCGGGGAGCTGTTTTTT. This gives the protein CASSLGGRAPSNTGELFF.

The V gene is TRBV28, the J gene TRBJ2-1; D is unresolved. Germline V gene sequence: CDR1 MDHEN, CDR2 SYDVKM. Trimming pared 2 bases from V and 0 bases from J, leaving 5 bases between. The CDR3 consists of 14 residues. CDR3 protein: CASSLRASYNEQFF. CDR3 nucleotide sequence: TGTGCCAGCAGTTTACGGGCCTCCTACAATGAGCAGTTCTTC.

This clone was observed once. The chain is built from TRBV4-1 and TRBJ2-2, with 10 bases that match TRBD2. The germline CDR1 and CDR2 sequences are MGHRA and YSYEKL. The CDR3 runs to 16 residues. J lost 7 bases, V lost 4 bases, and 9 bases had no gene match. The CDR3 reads CASSLESGGAGGELFF. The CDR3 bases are TGCGCCAGCAGCCTTGAGAGCGGGGGGGCCGGCGGGGAGCTGTTTTTT.

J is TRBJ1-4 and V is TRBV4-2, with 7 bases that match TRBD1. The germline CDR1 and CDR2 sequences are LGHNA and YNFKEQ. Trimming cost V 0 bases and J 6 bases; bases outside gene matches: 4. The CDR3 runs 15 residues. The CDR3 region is CASSQEDRVDEKLFF. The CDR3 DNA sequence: TGTGCCAGCAGCCAAGAAGACAGGGTTGATGAAAAACTGTTTTTT.

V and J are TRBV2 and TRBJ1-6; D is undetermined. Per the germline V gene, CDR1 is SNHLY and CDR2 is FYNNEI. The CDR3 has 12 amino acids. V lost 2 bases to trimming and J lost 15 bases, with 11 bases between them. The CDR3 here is CASSETPGFLHF. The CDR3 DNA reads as TGTGCCAGCAGTGAAACGCCCGGGTTCCTCCACTTT.

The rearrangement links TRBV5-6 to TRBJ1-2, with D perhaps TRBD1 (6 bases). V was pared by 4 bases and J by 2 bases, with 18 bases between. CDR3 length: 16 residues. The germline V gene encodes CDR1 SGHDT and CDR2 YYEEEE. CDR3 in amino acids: CASSRLLGGANYGYTF. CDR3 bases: TGTGCCAGCAGCCGCCTTCTCGGGGGGGCAAACTATGGCTACACCTTC. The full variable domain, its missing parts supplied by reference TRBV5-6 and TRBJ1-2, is DAGVTQSPTHLIKTRGQQVTLRCSPKSGHDTVSWYQQALGQGPQFIFQYYEEEERQRGNFPDRFSGHQFPNYSSELNVNALLLGDSALYLCASSRLLGGANYGYTFGSGTRLTVV.

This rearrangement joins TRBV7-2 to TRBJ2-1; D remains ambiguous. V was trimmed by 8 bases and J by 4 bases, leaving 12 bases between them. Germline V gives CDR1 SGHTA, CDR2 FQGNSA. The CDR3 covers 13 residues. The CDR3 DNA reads TGTGCCAGCGATTGGCAACCGTACAATGAGCAGTTCTTC. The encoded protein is CASDWQPYNEQFF.

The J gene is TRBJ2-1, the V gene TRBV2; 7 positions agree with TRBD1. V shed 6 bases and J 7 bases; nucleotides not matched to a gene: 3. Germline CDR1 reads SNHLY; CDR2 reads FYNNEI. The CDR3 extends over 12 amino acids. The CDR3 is CASRRQGNEQFF. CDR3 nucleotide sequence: TGTGCCAGCAGGAGACAGGGAAATGAGCAGTTCTTC.

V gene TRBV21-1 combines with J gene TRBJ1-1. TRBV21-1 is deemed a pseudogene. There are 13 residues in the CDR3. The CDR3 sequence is CASSQIGGGVAFF. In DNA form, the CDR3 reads TGTGCCAGCAGCCAAATAGGCGGGGGCGTAGCTTTCTTT.

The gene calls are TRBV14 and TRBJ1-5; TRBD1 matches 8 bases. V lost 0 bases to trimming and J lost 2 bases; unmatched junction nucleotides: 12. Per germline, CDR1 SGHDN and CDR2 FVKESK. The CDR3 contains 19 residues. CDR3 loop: CASSQDRAGGPYRNQPQHF. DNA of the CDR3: TGTGCCAGCAGCCAAGATCGGGCAGGGGGCCCATATCGCAATCAGCCCCAGCATTTT. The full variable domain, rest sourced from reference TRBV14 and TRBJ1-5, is EAGVTQFPSHSVIEKGQTVTLRCDPISGHDNLYWYRRVMGKEIKFLLHFVKESKQDESGMPNNRFLAERTGGTYSTLKVQPAELEDSGVYFCASSQDRAGGPYRNQPQHFGDGTRLSIL.

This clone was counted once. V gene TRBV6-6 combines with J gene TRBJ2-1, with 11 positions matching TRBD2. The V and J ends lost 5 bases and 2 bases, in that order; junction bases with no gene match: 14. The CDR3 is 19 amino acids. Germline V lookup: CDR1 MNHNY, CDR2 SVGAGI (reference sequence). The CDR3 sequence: CASSPEPGETSGTYNEQFF. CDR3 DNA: TGTGCCAGCAGTCCCGAGCCGGGGGAGACTAGCGGGACCTACAATGAGCAGTTCTTC.

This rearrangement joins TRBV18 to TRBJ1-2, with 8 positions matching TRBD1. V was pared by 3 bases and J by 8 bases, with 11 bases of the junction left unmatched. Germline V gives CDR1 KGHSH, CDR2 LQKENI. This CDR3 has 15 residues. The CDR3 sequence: CASSPRGQGSMGYTF. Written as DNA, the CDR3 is TGTGCCAGCTCACCCCGCGGACAGGGCTCTATGGGCTACACCTTC.

The CDR3 reads CASSPWGAPNTGELFF. The CDR3 DNA sequence: TGTGCCAGCAGCCCGTGGGGGGCCCCGAACACCGGGGAGCTGTTTTTT. The chain recombines TRBV28 with TRBJ2-2; the D call may be TRBD1 or TRBD2 (6 bases each). The CDR3 extends over 16 amino acids. Germline loops: CDR1 MDHEN, CDR2 SYDVKM. Trimming left V 6 bases short and J 0 bases short, with 14 bases between.

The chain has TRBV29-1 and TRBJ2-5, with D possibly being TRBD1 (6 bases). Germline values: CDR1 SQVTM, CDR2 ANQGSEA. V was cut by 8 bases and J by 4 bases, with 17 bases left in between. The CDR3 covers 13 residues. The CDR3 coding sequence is TGCAGCTATAAGGACAGTTTCCGAGAGACCCAGTACTTC. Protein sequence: CSYKDSFRETQYF.

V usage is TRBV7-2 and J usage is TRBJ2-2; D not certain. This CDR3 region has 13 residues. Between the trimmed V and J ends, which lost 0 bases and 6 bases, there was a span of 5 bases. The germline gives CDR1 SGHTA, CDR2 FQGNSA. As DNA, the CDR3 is TGTGCCAGCAGCTTAGCCAGCCCCGGGGAGCTGTTTTTT. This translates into CASSLASPGELFF.

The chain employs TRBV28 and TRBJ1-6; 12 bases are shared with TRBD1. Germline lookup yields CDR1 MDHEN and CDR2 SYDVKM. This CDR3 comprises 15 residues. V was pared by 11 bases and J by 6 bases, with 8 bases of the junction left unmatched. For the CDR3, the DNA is TGTGCCGGCAAACCGGGACAGGGGGCTAATTCACCCCTCCACTTT. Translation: CAGKPGQGANSPLHF. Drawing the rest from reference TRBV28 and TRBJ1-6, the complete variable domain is DVKVTQSSRYLVKRTGEKVFLECVQDMDHENMFWYRQDPGLGLRLIYFSYDVKMKEKGDIPEGYSVSREKKERFSLILESASTNQTSMYLCAGKPGQGANSPLHFGNGTRLTVT.

In nucleotides, the CDR3 is TGTGCCAGCTCACCTTCGGGGGCGAGCAATCAGCCCCAGCATTTT. Amino acids: CASSPSGASNQPQHF. The chain combines TRBV18 with TRBJ1-5, with a weak D call TRBD1 (6 bases). The ends were cut back, 3 bases at V and 1 base at J, with 10 bases in the middle. Germline loops: CDR1 KGHSH, CDR2 LQKENI. This CDR3 spans 15 amino acids.

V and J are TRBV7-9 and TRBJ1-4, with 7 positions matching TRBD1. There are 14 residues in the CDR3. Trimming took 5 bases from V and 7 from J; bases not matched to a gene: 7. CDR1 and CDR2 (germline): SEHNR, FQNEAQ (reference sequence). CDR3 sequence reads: CASSHRQGPEKLFF. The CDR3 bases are TGTGCCAGCAGCCATAGACAGGGCCCTGAAAAACTGTTTTTT. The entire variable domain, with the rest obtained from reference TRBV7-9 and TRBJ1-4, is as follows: DTGVSQNPRHKITKRGQNVTFRCDPISEHNRLYWYRQTLGQGPEFLTYFQNEAQLEKSRLLSDRFSAERPKGSFSTLEIQRTEQGDSAMYLCASSHRQGPEKLFFGSGTQLSVL.

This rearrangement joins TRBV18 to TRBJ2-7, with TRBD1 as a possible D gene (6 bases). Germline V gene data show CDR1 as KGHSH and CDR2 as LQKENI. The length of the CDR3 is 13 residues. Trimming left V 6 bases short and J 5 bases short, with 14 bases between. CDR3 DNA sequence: TGTGCCAGCTCCCCCGGGGCAGGGGACGAGCAGTACTTC. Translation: CASSPGAGDEQYF.

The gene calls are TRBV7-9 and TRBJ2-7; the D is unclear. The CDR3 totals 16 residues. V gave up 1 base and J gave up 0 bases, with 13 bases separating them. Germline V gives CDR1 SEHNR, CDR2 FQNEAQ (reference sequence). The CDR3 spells CASSLVFQFSSYEQYF. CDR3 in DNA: TGTGCCAGCAGCTTAGTCTTCCAGTTCAGCTCCTACGAGCAGTACTTC.

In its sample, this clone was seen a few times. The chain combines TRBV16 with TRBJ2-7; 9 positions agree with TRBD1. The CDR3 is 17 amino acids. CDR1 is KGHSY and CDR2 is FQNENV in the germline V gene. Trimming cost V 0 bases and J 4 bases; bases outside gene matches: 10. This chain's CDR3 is CASSQSRRTGDRYEQYF. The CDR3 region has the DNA TGTGCCAGCAGCCAATCCCGCAGGACAGGGGATCGATACGAGCAGTACTTC.

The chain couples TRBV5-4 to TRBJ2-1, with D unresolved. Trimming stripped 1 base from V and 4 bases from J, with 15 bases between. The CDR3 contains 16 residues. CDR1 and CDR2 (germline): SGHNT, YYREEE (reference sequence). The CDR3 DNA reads TGTGCCAGCAGCTTGAATCCCCAGCGAACTTACAATGAGCAGTTCTTC. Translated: CASSLNPQRTYNEQFF.

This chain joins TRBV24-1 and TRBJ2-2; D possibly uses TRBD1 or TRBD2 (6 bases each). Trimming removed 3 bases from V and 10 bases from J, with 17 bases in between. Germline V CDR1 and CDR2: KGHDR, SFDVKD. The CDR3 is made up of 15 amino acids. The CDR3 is CATSDPRPGEVELFF. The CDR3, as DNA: TGTGCCACCAGTGATCCCCGCCCAGGGGAGGTGGAGCTGTTTTTT.

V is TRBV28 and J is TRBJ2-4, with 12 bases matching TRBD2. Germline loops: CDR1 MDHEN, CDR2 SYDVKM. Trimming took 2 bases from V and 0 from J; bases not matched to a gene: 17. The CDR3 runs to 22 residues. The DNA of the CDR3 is TGTGCCAGCAGTTTAGGCGTGACTAGCGGGAGTGTCGGTAATGAAGCCAAAAACATTCAGTACTTC. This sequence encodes CASSLGVTSGSVGNEAKNIQYF.

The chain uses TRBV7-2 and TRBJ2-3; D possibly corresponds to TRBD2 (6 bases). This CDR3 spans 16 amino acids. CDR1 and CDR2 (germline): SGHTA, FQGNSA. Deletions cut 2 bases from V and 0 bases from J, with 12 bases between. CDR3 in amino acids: CASSLLGGPSTDTQYF. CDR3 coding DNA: TGTGCCAGCAGCTTACTGGGAGGCCCAAGCACAGATACGCAGTATTTT.

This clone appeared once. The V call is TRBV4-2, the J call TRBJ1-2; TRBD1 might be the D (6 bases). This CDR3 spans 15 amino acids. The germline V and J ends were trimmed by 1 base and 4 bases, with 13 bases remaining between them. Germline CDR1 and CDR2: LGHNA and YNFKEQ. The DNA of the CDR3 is TGTGCCAGCAGCCAAGCAGGACAGCTAACCTATGGCTACACCTTC. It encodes CASSQAGQLTYGYTF.